This is a list of T cell receptor beta chains from one sample in a study of blood T cell repertoires in COVID-19. The repertoire was sequenced with immunoSEQ multiplex PCR; TCRdb's copy has only in-frame clones and lacks some. The table lists 200,000 to 300,000 clones, 75% to 90% of them singletons. Sequenced material: peripheral blood. The receptors here all came from a human donor in a cohort sampled during active COVID-19. Both conserved end residues are part of each CDR3. A D gene is named only where the DNA matches it firmly. The size entry is marked missing in some rows and otherwise reads once, few, many or a size class.

cdr3_aa: CASTGGYNYGYTF
cdr3_nt: TGTGCCAGCACAGGGGGATATAACTATGGCTACACCTTC
j_call: TRBJ1-2
clone_size: -
v_call: TRBV5-6
d_call: TRBD1

cdr3_aa: CASSGTRKEGYTF
cdr3_nt: TGTGCCAGCAGTGGGACAAGGAAAGAAGGCTACACCTTC
j_call: TRBJ1-2
clone_size: -
v_call: TRBV25-1
d_call: -

cdr3_aa: CSARDKRTDTQYF
cdr3_nt: TGCAGCGCCCGGGACAAACGCACAGATACGCAGTATTTT
j_call: TRBJ2-3
clone_size: -
v_call: TRBV29-1
d_call: -

cdr3_aa: CASSWGTPGEKLFF
cdr3_nt: TGTGCCAGCAGTTGGGGGACACCGGGTGAAAAACTGTTTTTT
j_call: TRBJ1-4
clone_size: -
v_call: TRBV6-5
d_call: -

cdr3_aa: CASSFGLGISREVKETQYF
cdr3_nt: TGTGCCAGCAGCTTCGGGTTAGGGATTAGCCGGGAGGTGAAAGAGACCCAGTACTTC
j_call: TRBJ2-5
clone_size: -
v_call: TRBV5-6
d_call: TRBD2

cdr3_aa: CASSRGSIPGGNTIYF
cdr3_nt: TGTGCCAGCAGCCGGGGGTCGATCCCGGGTGGGAACACCATATATTTT
j_call: TRBJ1-3
clone_size: few
v_call: TRBV27
d_call: -

cdr3_aa: CASSPREAYYGYTF
cdr3_nt: TGTGCCAGCAGCCCGCGAGAGGCTTACTATGGCTACACCTTC
j_call: TRBJ1-2
clone_size: -
v_call: TRBV3-1/TRBV3-2
d_call: -

cdr3_aa: CASSSAGTGGNTIYF
cdr3_nt: TGTGCCAGCAGCTCCGCCGGGACAGGGGGAAACACCATATATTTT
j_call: TRBJ1-3
clone_size: -
v_call: TRBV5-4
d_call: TRBD1

cdr3_aa: CASSQARRGVGGPYEQYF
cdr3_nt: TGCGCCAGCAGCCAGGCTCGCCGAGGGGTAGGGGGCCCCTACGAGCAGTACTTC
j_call: TRBJ2-7
clone_size: -
v_call: TRBV4-1
d_call: TRBD1

cdr3_aa: CSVETGSGNTIYF
cdr3_nt: TGCAGCGTTGAGACAGGGTCCGGAAACACCATATATTTT
j_call: TRBJ1-3
clone_size: once
v_call: TRBV29-1
d_call: TRBD1

cdr3_aa: CASSLAGGAPYEQYF
cdr3_nt: TGCGCCAGCAGCTTGGCAGGGGGCGCGCCCTACGAGCAGTACTTC
j_call: TRBJ2-7
clone_size: few
v_call: TRBV5-1
d_call: TRBD1

cdr3_aa: CASSSRDSGQPQHF
cdr3_nt: TGTGCCAGCAGCTCCAGGGATTCGGGTCAGCCCCAGCATTTT
j_call: TRBJ1-5
clone_size: -
v_call: TRBV27
d_call: -

cdr3_aa: CASSRQGEDTQYF
cdr3_nt: TGCGCCAGCAGCAGACAGGGGGAGGATACGCAGTATTTT
j_call: TRBJ2-3
clone_size: -
v_call: TRBV5-1
d_call: TRBD1

cdr3_aa: CASSFMRDTQYF
cdr3_nt: TGTGCCAGCAGCTTTATGAGGGATACGCAGTATTTT
j_call: TRBJ2-3
clone_size: -
v_call: TRBV11-2
d_call: -

cdr3_aa: CASSPRTGSYEQYF
cdr3_nt: TGTGCCAGCAGCCCGAGGACAGGCTCCTACGAGCAGTACTTC
j_call: TRBJ2-7
clone_size: few
v_call: TRBV6-6
d_call: TRBD1

cdr3_aa: CASSLTGTGYEQYF
cdr3_nt: TGTGCCAGCAGTCTCACCGGGACAGGGTACGAGCAGTACTTC
j_call: TRBJ2-7
clone_size: -
v_call: TRBV27
d_call: TRBD1

cdr3_aa: CASSYPQGYNEQFF
cdr3_nt: TGTGCCAGCAGTTACCCCCAGGGATACAATGAGCAGTTCTTC
j_call: TRBJ2-1
clone_size: -
v_call: TRBV6-6
d_call: -

cdr3_aa: CASSPDHGAGRGELFF
cdr3_nt: TGCGCCAGCAGCCCTGACCACGGGGCGGGGAGAGGCGAGCTGTTTTTT
j_call: TRBJ2-2
clone_size: -
v_call: TRBV4-3
d_call: -

cdr3_aa: CSAASVDTQYF
cdr3_nt: TGCAGTGCTGCCTCGGTAGATACGCAGTATTTT
j_call: TRBJ2-3
clone_size: once
v_call: TRBV20-1
d_call: -

cdr3_aa: CATSGRDRGQYGYTF
cdr3_nt: TGTGCCACCAGCGGAAGGGACAGGGGGCAATATGGCTACACCTTC
j_call: TRBJ1-2
clone_size: -
v_call: TRBV15
d_call: TRBD1

cdr3_aa: CASSYGHRAEKLFF
cdr3_nt: TGTGCCAGCAGTTACGGTCACAGGGCTGAAAAACTGTTTTTT
j_call: TRBJ1-4
clone_size: once
v_call: TRBV6-2/TRBV6-3
d_call: -

cdr3_aa: CASSPLPPGTGAYEQYF
cdr3_nt: TGCGCCAGCAGCCCGCTGCCTCCCGGGACAGGGGCCTACGAGCAGTACTTC
j_call: TRBJ2-7
clone_size: once
v_call: TRBV5-1
d_call: TRBD1